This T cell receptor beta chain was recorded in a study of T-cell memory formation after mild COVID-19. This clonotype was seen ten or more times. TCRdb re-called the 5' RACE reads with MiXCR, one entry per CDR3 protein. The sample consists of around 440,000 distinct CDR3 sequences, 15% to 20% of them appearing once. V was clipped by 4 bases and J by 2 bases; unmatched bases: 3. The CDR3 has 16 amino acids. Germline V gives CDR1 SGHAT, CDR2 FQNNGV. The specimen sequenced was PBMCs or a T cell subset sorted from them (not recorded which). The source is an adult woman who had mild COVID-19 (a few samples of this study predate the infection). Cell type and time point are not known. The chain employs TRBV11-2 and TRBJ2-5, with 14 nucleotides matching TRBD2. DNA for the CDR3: TGTGCCAGCAGCTGGGGGACTAGCGGGAGACAAGAGACCCAGTACTTC. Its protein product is CASSWGTSGRQETQYF.